These 14 T cell receptor beta chains share one sample of origin, sequenced in a study of T cell repertoires in cytomegalovirus infection. TCRdb used MiXCR to reprocess the reads, holding one entry per CDR3 protein. The data contain nearly 450,000 distinct CDR3 sequences, roughly 30% of them singletons. The sequenced sample was PBMCs. Receptors originate from a human donor in good health (CMV status not recorded). Some clones in this sample may be carry-over from other donors' samples.

This clonotype was counted only a few times. The rearrangement links TRBV5-4 to TRBJ1-1; no clear D. V was shortened by 4 bases and J by 0 bases, with 10 bases between the two germline ends. The CDR3 loop spans 14 amino acids. Per germline, CDR1 SGHNT and CDR2 YYREEE (reference sequence). In nucleotides, the CDR3 is TGTGCCAGCAGCGTGCGTGGTCTGAACACTGAAGCTTTCTTT. Amino acid sequence: CASSVRGLNTEAFF.

This clonotype was recorded at least ten times. The chain recombines TRBV7-2 with TRBJ2-3, with 8 bases identical to TRBD1. The CDR3 has 16 residues. From germline, CDR1 is SGHTA and CDR2 FQGNSA. The V gene end was trimmed by 2 bases and the J gene end by 6 bases; junction bases not matched to a gene: 10. CDR3 coding DNA: TGTGCCAGCAGCTTACGGCGACAGGGGAGTGATGATACGCAGTATTTT. Encoded protein: CASSLRRQGSDDTQYF.

This clonotype was seen only a few times. The junction departs from the called germline gene at one end, perhaps through a read error. The rearrangement joins TRBV6-1 to TRBJ1-1; D is undetermined. Germline V gene data show CDR1 as MNHNS and CDR2 as SASEGT. There are 12 residues in the CDR3. In DNA form, the CDR3 reads TGTGCCAGCGGTGAACGGGGCACTGAAGCTTTCTTT. This encodes CASGERGTEAFF.

Points on this clonotype: Because it lacks the conserved phenylalanine or tryptophan at the end, this CDR3 is likely a read error. This chain connects TRBV20-1 to TRBJ2-7, with 10 bases aligning to TRBD2. Germline V lookup: CDR1 DFQATT, CDR2 SNEGSKA (reference sequence). This CDR3 spans 15 amino acids. Trimming took 1 base from V and 6 from J; bases not matched to a gene: 9. The CDR3 loop is CSARATSGVQSEQYL. In DNA, the CDR3 is TGCAGTGCTAGAGCCACTAGCGGGGTGCAGAGCGAGCAGTACTTA.

In this sample, this clonotype turned up a few times. The chain employs TRBV28 and TRBJ2-3; D not certain. This CDR3 region has 14 residues. Trimming took 8 bases from V and 4 from J, leaving 16 bases between them. CDR1 MDHEN and CDR2 SYDVKM come from the germline V gene. The chain's CDR3 is CASGPQWGPDTQYF. CDR3 coding DNA: TGTGCCAGCGGGCCCCAATGGGGTCCAGATACGCAGTATTTT.

The genes are TRBV20-1 and TRBJ1-2; D is undetermined. The CDR3 runs to 11 residues. Germline V gene data show CDR1 as DFQATT and CDR2 as SNEGSKA (reference sequence). Trimming left V 5 bases short and J 9 bases short, with 13 bases between. For the CDR3, the DNA is TGCAGTGCTCTCGACGAGGGCAGCTACACCTTC. Amino acid sequence: CSALDEGSYTF.

The chain combines TRBV11-3 with TRBJ2-3; possibly TRBD2 for D (5 bases). This CDR3 has 15 residues. CDR1 SGHNT and CDR2 YENEEA come from the germline V gene. Trimming took off 5 bases at V and 6 bases at J, with 18 bases between the two ends. The CDR3 DNA follows: TGTGCCAGCAGCGATCGTAGCGCGAACTGGGATACGCAGTATTTT. Translating it yields CASSDRSANWDTQYF.

V is TRBV4-3 and J is TRBJ1-1; D is undetermined. V was cut by 0 bases and J by 2 bases, with 10 bases left in between. This CDR3 region has 15 residues. The V gene's germline CDR1 is LGHNA and CDR2 YSLEER. CDR3 in DNA: TGCGCCAGCAGCCAAGATAGGACGGACAACACTGAAGCTTTCTTT. Translating it yields CASSQDRTDNTEAFF.

This clonotype has more than one count but fewer than ten. This chain links TRBV20-1 with TRBJ1-2; D not certain. The V end was cut by 4 bases, the J end by 5 bases, with 14 bases between. The CDR3 extends over 13 amino acids. Germline values: CDR1 DFQATT, CDR2 SNEGSKA (reference sequence). The CDR3 bases are TGCAGTGCTAACCCCCCGGGTTTATATGGCTACACCTTC. This sequence encodes CSANPPGLYGYTF.

The CDR3 region is CASSLEGEAFF. CDR3 sequence (DNA): TGTGCCAGCAGCTTGGAGGGTGAAGCTTTCTTT. The chain carries TRBV5-6 and TRBJ1-1, with D unclear. The CDR3 runs 11 residues. From germline, CDR1 is SGHDT and CDR2 YYEEEE. The germline V and J ends were trimmed by 0 bases and 7 bases, with 4 bases remaining between them.

This clonotype was counted once. A much larger clone sits a single nucleotide away, making a read error possible. The rearrangement links TRBV7-2 to TRBJ1-1; D is unresolved. Germline V lookup: CDR1 SGHTA, CDR2 FQGNSA. The CDR3 loop spans 14 amino acids. The CDR3 region has the DNA TGTGCCAGCAGCTTAGGTAGGAAGAACACTGAAGATTTCTTT. Its protein is CASSLGRKNTEDFF.

The rearrangement links TRBV4-1 to TRBJ1-6, with D hard to call. V lost 1 base, J lost 11 bases, and 9 bases lay in between. The CDR3 is 13 amino acids. Germline lookup yields CDR1 MGHRA and CDR2 YSYEKL. The CDR3 DNA sequence: TGCGCCAGCAGCCAAGTGGCGGAAGCACCCCTCCACTTT. Protein product: CASSQVAEAPLHF.

The chain's CDR3 is CSASRSGVNSPLHF. The CDR3 nucleotides read TGCAGTGCTAGCCGGTCGGGGGTGAATTCACCCCTCCACTTT. This chain uses TRBV20-1 with TRBJ1-6, with D possibly being TRBD1 (5 bases). Between the trimmed V and J ends, which lost 3 bases and 7 bases, there was a span of 13 bases. Germline values: CDR1 DFQATT, CDR2 SNEGSKA (reference sequence). The CDR3 is 14 amino acids.

This clonotype has ten or more counts. The chain carries TRBV7-2 and TRBJ1-5; D might be TRBD1 (5 bases). This CDR3 region has 17 residues. V lost 2 bases and J lost 7, with 21 bases in between. CDR1 and CDR2 from the germline V gene are SGHTA and FQGNSA. CDR3 DNA sequence: TGTGCCAGCAGCTTACAGCTTCGAGAGGGGAGTAGACAGCCCCAGCATTTT. Translation: CASSLQLREGSRQPQHF.